One and the same sample provided the 8 T cell receptor beta chains below, sequenced in a study of OX40 agonist ivuxolimab in advanced cancers. TCRdb keeps only in-frame clones here, not all; method: immunoSEQ multiplex PCR. Of some 20,000 clones in the sample, around four fifths were seen once. The sample was CD4+ or CD8+ T cells sorted from blood, taken in a trial of the OX40 agonist ivuxolimab. The receptors originated from an adult with an advanced solid tumor such as melanoma, head and neck, liver or kidney cancer.

CDR3 amino acids: CASSQEAQEAGELFF. For the CDR3, the DNA is TGTGCCAGCAGCCAAGAGGCACAGGAGGCCGGGGAGCTGTTTTTT. V and J are TRBV4-2 and TRBJ2-2; D may correspond to TRBD1 or TRBD2 (5 bases each). V lost 0 bases to trimming and J lost 6 bases, with 11 bases between them. There are 15 residues in the CDR3. The germline V gene encodes CDR1 LGHNA and CDR2 YNFKEQ.

About this clone: A read error may account for a junction end that differs from germline. The chain recombines TRBV7-3 with TRBJ2-5, with 10 bases identical to TRBD2. The CDR3 spans 17 residues. Germline assignment: CDR1 SGHTA and CDR2 FQGTGA. The CDR3 DNA follows: TGTGCCAGCAGCGTAACCTCTAGCGGGGGCCCTCAAGAGACCCAGTACTTC. It yields the protein CASSVTSSGGPQETQYF. Using reference TRBV7-3 and TRBJ2-5 for the parts outside the CDR3, the full variable domain is GAGVSQTPSNKVTEKGKYVELRCDPISGHTALYWYRQSLGQGPEFLIYFQGTGAADDSGLPNDRFFAVRPEGSVSTLKIQRTERGDSAVYLCASSVTSSGGPQETQYFGPGTRLLVL.

The chain employs TRBV7-9 and TRBJ1-2, with D hard to call. The V gene lost 3 bases and the J gene lost 8 bases, with 10 bases spanning the gap. In germline, CDR1 is SEHNR, CDR2 FQNEAQ (reference sequence). This CDR3 has 12 amino acids. CDR3 residues: CASSLGTWGYTF. CDR3 DNA: TGTGCCAGCAGCTTGGGTACATGGGGCTACACCTTC.

The CDR3 DNA sequence: TGCGCCAGCAGTCGGAGCAATCAGCCCCAGCATTTT. Amino acids: CASSRSNQPQHF. The chain links TRBV23-1 to TRBJ1-5; no reliable D call. TRBV23-1 is given ORF status, its function remaining uncertain. This CDR3 spans 12 amino acids. The V and J ends lost 4 bases and 1 base respectively, with 2 bases between them.

V is TRBV27 and J is TRBJ1-1; D is undetermined. The CDR3 consists of 15 residues. Looked up from germline, CDR1 is MNHEY and CDR2 is SMNVEV (reference sequence). V gave up 0 bases and J gave up 0 bases, with 8 bases separating them. As DNA, the CDR3 is TGTGCCAGCAGTTTATCAGGGTGGGTGAACACTGAAGCTTTCTTT. Translated: CASSLSGWVNTEAFF.

The chain uses TRBV6-5 and TRBJ1-1, with no clear D. V lost 2 bases and J lost 5, with 9 bases in between. The CDR3 covers 13 residues. Germline CDR1 MNHEY, CDR2 SVGAGI. For the CDR3, the DNA is TGTGCCAGCAGTTACAACGTCAGAACTGAAGCTTTCTTT. It yields the protein CASSYNVRTEAFF.

This clone was detected only once. The J gene is TRBJ2-6, the V gene TRBV7-9, with D perhaps TRBD1 (6 bases). The CDR3 extends over 16 amino acids. Germline assignment: CDR1 SEHNR and CDR2 FQNEAQ (reference sequence). Trimming stripped 5 bases from V and 3 bases from J, with 14 bases between. CDR3 DNA sequence: TGTGCCAGCAGCATGAACGACAGGAGTGGGGCCAACGTCCTGACTTTC. This encodes CASSMNDRSGANVLTF.

The V call is TRBV11-2, the J call TRBJ2-2, with D maybe TRBD2 (7 bases). The germline V gene has CDR1 SGHAT and CDR2 FQNNGV. The CDR3 sequence is 16 residues long. V lost 5 bases and J 3 bases, leaving 16 bases between the germline ends. The DNA for the CDR3 is TGTGCCAGCAGCCGGCCGGGGGGCCTGGACACCGGGGAGCTGTTTTTT. The encoded protein is CASSRPGGLDTGELFF.